Listed below are T cell receptor beta chains from one sample, sequenced in a study of T cell clones after liver transplantation. Sequenced by immunoSEQ multiplex PCR; TCRdb stores in-frame clones only, minus some. The sample lists more than 45,000 clones, roughly 70% occurring once. The sample consisted of CD4+ T cells from blood, taken at the approximately 16-month timepoint. Receptor source: a human patient who received a liver transplant. The graft donor may have contributed some T cells. Each CDR3 is given with its conserved first and last residue. The order of the fields is V gene, J gene, CDR3 protein.

V gene: TRBV2
J gene: TRBJ1-6
CDR3 protein: CASTITSPLHF

V gene: TRBV10-3
J gene: TRBJ2-7
CDR3 protein: CAISEGRAVGEQYF

V gene: TRBV28
J gene: TRBJ2-3
CDR3 protein: CASSPTGGGAHGTQYF

V gene: TRBV30
J gene: TRBJ1-3
CDR3 protein: CAWSVSLVISGNTIYF

V gene: TRBV30
J gene: TRBJ2-1
CDR3 protein: CAWIGGLGLSSYNEQFF

V gene: TRBV19
J gene: TRBJ2-1
CDR3 protein: CASSTSFFSEQFF

V gene: TRBV6-6
J gene: TRBJ2-2
CDR3 protein: CASSYGFGSTGELFF

V gene: TRBV19
J gene: TRBJ2-1
CDR3 protein: CASTQGARYNEQFF

V gene: TRBV5-1
J gene: TRBJ2-2
CDR3 protein: CASSWEYTGELFF

V gene: TRBV5-1
J gene: TRBJ2-1
CDR3 protein: CASSLGSGRYNEQFF

V gene: TRBV7-2
J gene: TRBJ2-5
CDR3 protein: CASSPVAGGRGETQYF

V gene: TRBV28
J gene: TRBJ2-2
CDR3 protein: CASSLWTVTNTGELFF

V gene: TRBV9
J gene: TRBJ2-1
CDR3 protein: CASSPGTLGNNEQFF

V gene: TRBV4-1
J gene: TRBJ2-5
CDR3 protein: CASSPQGGHQETQYF

V gene: TRBV9
J gene: TRBJ2-3
CDR3 protein: CASSGGGTDTQYF

V gene: TRBV28
J gene: TRBJ2-7
CDR3 protein: CASSPHFSGATNEQYF

V gene: TRBV2
J gene: TRBJ1-4
CDR3 protein: CASSGSVREKLFF

V gene: TRBV6-1
J gene: TRBJ2-7
CDR3 protein: CASMISRRSLVEQYF

V gene: TRBV5-6
J gene: TRBJ1-6
CDR3 protein: CASSFSWDSPLHF

V gene: TRBV4-1
J gene: TRBJ1-2
CDR3 protein: CASSQDIFPKTGRGYTF

V gene: TRBV7-2
J gene: TRBJ1-1
CDR3 protein: CASSSVMMNTEAFF

V gene: TRBV4-3
J gene: TRBJ2-3
CDR3 protein: CASSRGGSTDTQYF

V gene: TRBV18
J gene: TRBJ1-2
CDR3 protein: CASSPGDGSYGYTF

V gene: TRBV4-2
J gene: TRBJ2-6
CDR3 protein: CASSQNSGGISGANVLTF

V gene: TRBV28
J gene: TRBJ2-3
CDR3 protein: CASSFSGSTDTQYF

V gene: TRBV25-1
J gene: TRBJ1-3
CDR3 protein: CASSGTVTGNTIYF

V gene: TRBV15
J gene: TRBJ1-1
CDR3 protein: CATSRDLAGNTEAFF

V gene: TRBV19
J gene: TRBJ1-6
CDR3 protein: CASSMPDSPLHF

V gene: TRBV29-1
J gene: TRBJ1-5
CDR3 protein: CSVLFGTAPNQPQHF

V gene: TRBV6-5
J gene: TRBJ1-4
CDR3 protein: CASSPGRDEKLFF

V gene: TRBV28
J gene: TRBJ2-5
CDR3 protein: CASSSPGRAQRETQYF

V gene: TRBV5-1
J gene: TRBJ2-3
CDR3 protein: CASSLRGLGTDTQYF

V gene: TRBV18
J gene: TRBJ2-1
CDR3 protein: CASSPLGQGGDEQFF

V gene: TRBV30
J gene: TRBJ1-2
CDR3 protein: CAWSVKRGGPGYTF